These T cell receptor beta chains were read from a single sample in a study of cytomegalovirus exposure and HLA in healthy donors. Clones were read by immunoSEQ multiplex PCR, and TCRdb kept only the in-frame ones, dropping some. The table lists approximately 110,000 clones, more than 60% of them singletons. The sequencing input was PBMCs. These TCRs come from a woman aged 40 to 49 in good health and CMV-seronegative. CDR3s leave out the opening cysteine and the closing phenylalanine or tryptophan. Fields, in order: clone size, CDR3 length, V gene, J gene, CDR3 protein. Rows give clone size only sometimes, using once, few, many, or a class for an expanded clone.

>-|12|TRBV6-1|TRBJ1-1
ASSEGGKNTEAF
>-|17|TRBV7-9|TRBJ2-1
ASSLVHILAGAPHNEQF
>-|13|TRBV7-9|TRBJ2-5
ASSLGAGGAETQY
>-|16|TRBV7-2|TRBJ2-1
ASSLGLAGGLSYNEQF
>-|14|TRBV5-1|TRBJ2-5
ASSLGLGGGPETQY
>-|14|TRBV18|TRBJ2-3
ASSPPATGGPDTQY
>-|10|TRBV21-1|TRBJ2-3
ASSEPPDTQY
>-|12|TRBV6-1|TRBJ2-4
ASEDRGGKNIQY
>once|11|TRBV18|TRBJ2-1
ASSPLAEHEQF
>-|11|TRBV7-9|TRBJ2-5
ASNPRQQETQY
>-|14|TRBV4-1|TRBJ1-2
ASSKTGTEEHYGYT
>-|13|TRBV7-9|TRBJ2-3
ASSLVLQGRDTQY
>few|10|TRBV7-2|TRBJ2-7
ASSPYGGEQY
>once|13|TRBV6-5|TRBJ2-5
ASSTDRGREETQY
>-|17|TRBV29-1|TRBJ2-1
SVERGPGLAGEFYNEQF
>-|12|TRBV12-5|TRBJ2-7
ASGLGGLNYEQY
>-|12|TRBV30|TRBJ2-7
AWSLAGAGHEQY
>once|13|TRBV5-6|TRBJ2-5
ASSEQGGYQETQY
>few|11|TRBV6-1|TRBJ1-1
ASSERQRNQAF
>once|13|TRBV5-4|-
ASSLSATGSYEQY
>-|13|TRBV6-6|TRBJ1-4
ASSSQGATNEKLF
>-|13|TRBV7-9|TRBJ2-3
ASTILAGKTDTQY
>-|12|TRBV5-1|TRBJ2-3
ASSLGTGADTQY
>-|11|TRBV4-3|TRBJ2-1
ASSQALEGEQF
>-|13|TRBV7-9|TRBJ2-1
ASSSPYNSYNEQF
>-|11|TRBV27|TRBJ1-6
ASRPDRVSPLH
>-|13|TRBV6-1|TRBJ2-4
ASSESGGAFDIQY
>-|15|TRBV21-1|TRBJ2-6
ASYRRPGGPGANVLT
>-|13|TRBV4-3|TRBJ2-6
ASSHQISGANVLT
>once|16|TRBV19|TRBJ2-5
ASSIGTGLAGIGETQY
>-|13|TRBV6-5|TRBJ1-1
ASSLGGRGNTEAF
>-|13|TRBV6-4|TRBJ1-1
ASSDSPGTGGRAF
>-|14|TRBV5-1|TRBJ2-2
ASSSQTAANTGELF
>-|12|TRBV11-2|TRBJ1-3
ASRLPQAGNTIY
>-|12|TRBV27|TRBJ2-1
ASSYYREGAEQF
>-|13|TRBV7-2|TRBJ1-1
ASSGQGGRLTEAF
>-|12|TRBV19|TRBJ2-7
ASREGHRLYEQY
>-|11|TRBV6-1|TRBJ2-7
ASSLTGTYEQY
>-|13|TRBV19|TRBJ2-7
ASSPGTGRTYEQY
>-|12|TRBV5-4|TRBJ1-3
ASSFRDSGNTIY
>-|10|TRBV14|TRBJ2-7
ASSIRSGEQY
>few|11|TRBV27|TRBJ1-1
ASAARVNTEAF
>-|11|TRBV5-5|TRBJ1-6
ASREDDNSPLH
>-|13|TRBV19|TRBJ1-5
ASRPRTGAVQPQH
>few|13|TRBV7-6|TRBJ1-4
ASSERQGVYEKLF
>-|12|TRBV5-1|TRBJ1-1
ASSLGGQNTEAF
>-|11|TRBV18|TRBJ1-2
ASSARDSYGYT
>-|16|TRBV21-1|TRBJ2-1
ASSKGGKRPSSYNEQF
>few|13|TRBV5-4|TRBJ2-7
ASSLGAEGSYEQY
>-|13|TRBV5-8|TRBJ1-5
ASSPGGWANQPQH
>-|14|TRBV18|TRBJ2-2
ASSPLGDSHTGELF
>-|13|TRBV10-3|TRBJ1-4
AIRGDGSTNEKLF
>-|11|TRBV29-1|TRBJ1-1
SVGPSGGTEAF
>-|11|TRBV30|TRBJ2-1
AWSVRRRNEQF
>-|14|TRBV5-4|TRBJ2-4
ASSLGGVVAKNIQY
>-|15|TRBV7-8|TRBJ1-2
ASSLARLPGRNYGYT
>few|13|TRBV7-2|TRBJ2-7
ASSLAPPTGHEQY
>few|15|TRBV4-1|TRBJ2-2
ASSQGEYGGGPGELF
>-|15|TRBV4-3|TRBJ2-7
ASSPTWASAYSYEQY